This is a list of T cell receptor beta chains from one sample in a study of shared clonotypes between healthy human individuals. Produced via immunoSEQ multiplex PCR; TCRdb's table is partial and in-frame only. The data show over a million clones, with 75% to 80% seen just once and about 0.52% held by the top ten. Sequencing input: memory CD4+ T cells from PBMCs. These receptors were collected from a man between 18 and 29 years old in good health. Some clones in this sample may be carry-over from other donors' samples. Both conserved end residues are trimmed from each CDR3. The order of the fields is CDR3 length, V gene, CDR3 protein.

12 TRBV11-1 ASSFGTYNYGYT
12 TRBV18 ASSPSTVNTEAF
11 TRBV19 ASSPLGGQPQH
8 TRBV6-1 ASSDYEQY
11 TRBV5-6 ASSLYSPYEQY
12 TRBV4-2 ASSHGTRGDEQF
14 TRBV28 ASAPWLAGVRDTQY
14 TRBV19 ASSSRTSGGTDTQY
13 TRBV6-1 ASNKQGVSNQPQH
10 TRBV7-2 ASRLGAGVAF
15 TRBV5-1 ASRGGTSGVSSYEQY
14 TRBV4-2 ASSPFSGVGGDTQY
12 TRBV28 ASSPLSQGRKQY
14 TRBV5-1 ASSLAGLGEAGELF
11 TRBV5-6 ASSLIRQDEQF
10 TRBV7-9 ASSFRADGYT
13 TRBV7-9 ASSSWTANTGELF
15 TRBV18 ASSPSVSSRGANVLT
10 TRBV4-2 ASSQDEGRYT
12 TRBV29-1 SVAVQGAGDTQY
13 TRBV6-1 ASSHDRNQQETQY
12 TRBV28 ASTLAGLTYEQY
14 TRBV6-5 ASSYTERYSYNEQF
13 TRBV5-1 ASSNAGGNIYEQY
11 TRBV27 ASGRVGHTEAF
13 TRBV6-5 ASSYDASGSYEQY
15 TRBV4-3 ASSQDPSGARPYEQY
10 TRBV2 ASNLEADTQY
11 TRBV19 ASSIATSYEQY
13 TRBV30 AWSALRARGEKLF
13 TRBV28 ASSTTGTGSYEQY
12 TRBV7-3 ASSLMGGKETQY
13 TRBV30 AWTVSGRYNNEQF
13 TRBV4-3 ASSQVTGGNQPQH
13 TRBV11-1 ASSPTGQASYEQY
11 TRBV7-3 ASSLGPRETQY
17 TRBV5-1 ASSLAPREFWEEGYEQY
17 TRBV28 ASSGPGLAGPTSAYEQY
17 TRBV6-4 ASSSRGPRDRGFGTEAF
12 TRBV29-1 SARTGNGNEKLF
11 TRBV7-2 ASSSKSNTEAF
15 TRBV7-2 ASSLVPGASSNQPQH
16 TRBV7-9 ASSLIGAFGGLSVTQY
14 TRBV4-2 ASSQVGGWSHTEAF
17 TRBV18 ASSPIRLAGSVYQETQY
10 TRBV28 ASTYVKGVAF
13 TRBV6-5 ASRYSGLGTDTQY
13 TRBV19 ASSRDRGRNYGYT
15 TRBV30 AWSPKGTSARWSPLH
9 TRBV19 ASIMNTEAF
12 TRBV6-1 ASRKTRSTDTQY